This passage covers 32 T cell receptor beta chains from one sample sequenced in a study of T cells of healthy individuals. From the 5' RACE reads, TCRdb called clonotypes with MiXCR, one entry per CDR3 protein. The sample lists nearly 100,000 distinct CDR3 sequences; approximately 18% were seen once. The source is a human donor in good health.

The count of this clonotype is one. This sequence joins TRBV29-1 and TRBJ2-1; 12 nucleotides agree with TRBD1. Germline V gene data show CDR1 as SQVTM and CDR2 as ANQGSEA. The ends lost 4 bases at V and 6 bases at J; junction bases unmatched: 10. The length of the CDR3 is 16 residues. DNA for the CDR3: TGCAGCGTTGTGGGGACAGGGGGCAGAAACCCCAATGAGCAGTTCTTC. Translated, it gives CSVVGTGGRNPNEQFF.

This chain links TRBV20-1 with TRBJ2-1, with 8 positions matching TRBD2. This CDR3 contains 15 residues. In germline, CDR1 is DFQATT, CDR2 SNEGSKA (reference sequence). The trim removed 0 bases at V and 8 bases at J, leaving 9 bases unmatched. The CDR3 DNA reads TGCAGTGCTAGAGATGTCACTAGCGGTTACCATGAGCAGTTCTTC. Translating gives CSARDVTSGYHEQFF.

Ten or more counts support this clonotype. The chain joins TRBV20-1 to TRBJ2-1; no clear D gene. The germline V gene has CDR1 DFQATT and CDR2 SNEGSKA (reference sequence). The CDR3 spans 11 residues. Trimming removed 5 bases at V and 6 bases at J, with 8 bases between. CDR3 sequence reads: CSAPTLNEQFF. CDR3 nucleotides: TGCAGTGCTCCGACACTCAATGAGCAGTTCTTC.

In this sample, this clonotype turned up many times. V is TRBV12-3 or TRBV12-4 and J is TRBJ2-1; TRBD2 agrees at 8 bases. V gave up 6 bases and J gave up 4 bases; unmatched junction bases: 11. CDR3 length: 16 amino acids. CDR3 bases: TGTGCCAGCAGCCATAACTCGGGGGGGGGTTACAATGAGCAGTTCTTC. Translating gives CASSHNSGGGYNEQFF.

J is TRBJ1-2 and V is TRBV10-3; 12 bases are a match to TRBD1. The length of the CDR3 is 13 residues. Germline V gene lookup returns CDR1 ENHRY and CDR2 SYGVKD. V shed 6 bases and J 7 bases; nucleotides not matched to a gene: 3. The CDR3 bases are TGTGCCATCAGGGGACAGGGGGCGTCTGGCTACACCTTC. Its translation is CAIRGQGASGYTF.

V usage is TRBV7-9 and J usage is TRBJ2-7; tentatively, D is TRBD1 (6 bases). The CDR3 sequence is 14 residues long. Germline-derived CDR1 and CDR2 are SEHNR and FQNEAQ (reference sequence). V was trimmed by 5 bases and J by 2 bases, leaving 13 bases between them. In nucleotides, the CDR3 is TGTGCCAGCAGCAACGGACAGCGAACCTACGAGCAGTACTTC. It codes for CASSNGQRTYEQYF.

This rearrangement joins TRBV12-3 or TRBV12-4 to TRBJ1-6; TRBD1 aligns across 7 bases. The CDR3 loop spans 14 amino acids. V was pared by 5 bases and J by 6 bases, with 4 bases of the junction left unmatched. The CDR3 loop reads CASSPRDSNSPLHF. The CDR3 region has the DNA TGTGCCAGCAGTCCCCGGGACAGTAATTCACCCCTCCACTTT.

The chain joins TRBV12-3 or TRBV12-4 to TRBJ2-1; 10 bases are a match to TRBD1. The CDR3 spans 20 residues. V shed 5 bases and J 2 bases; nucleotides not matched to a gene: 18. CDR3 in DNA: TGTGCCAGCAGTCACCCGACTTCCCCTGACAGGGGGCGCACCTACAATGAGCAGTTCTTC. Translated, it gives CASSHPTSPDRGRTYNEQFF.

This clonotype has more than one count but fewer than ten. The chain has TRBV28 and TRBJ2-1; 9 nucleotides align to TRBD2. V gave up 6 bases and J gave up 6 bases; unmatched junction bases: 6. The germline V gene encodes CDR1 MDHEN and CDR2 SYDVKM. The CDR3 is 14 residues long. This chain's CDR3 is CASRTTSGPNEQFF. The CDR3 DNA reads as TGTGCCAGCAGGACGACTAGCGGCCCCAATGAGCAGTTCTTC.

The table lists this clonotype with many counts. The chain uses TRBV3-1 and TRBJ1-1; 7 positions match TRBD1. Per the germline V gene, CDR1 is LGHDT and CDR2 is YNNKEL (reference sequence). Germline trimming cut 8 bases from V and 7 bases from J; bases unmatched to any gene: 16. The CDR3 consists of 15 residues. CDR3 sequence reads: CASSRQGSPGNEAFF. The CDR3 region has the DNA TGTGCCAGCTCGCGACAGGGCTCCCCAGGAAATGAAGCTTTCTTT.

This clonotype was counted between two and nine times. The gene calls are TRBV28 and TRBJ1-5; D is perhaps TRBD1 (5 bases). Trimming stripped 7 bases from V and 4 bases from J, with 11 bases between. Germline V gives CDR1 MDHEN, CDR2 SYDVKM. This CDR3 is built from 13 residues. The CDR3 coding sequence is TGTGCCAGCAAAATCCAGGGAAATCAGCCCCAGCATTTT. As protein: CASKIQGNQPQHF.

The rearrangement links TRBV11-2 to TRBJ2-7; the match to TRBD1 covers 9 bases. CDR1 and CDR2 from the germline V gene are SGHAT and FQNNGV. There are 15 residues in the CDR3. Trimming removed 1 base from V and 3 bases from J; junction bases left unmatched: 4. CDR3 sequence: CASSLGGTGSYEQYF. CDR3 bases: TGTGCCAGCAGCTTAGGAGGGACAGGGAGCTACGAGCAGTACTTC.

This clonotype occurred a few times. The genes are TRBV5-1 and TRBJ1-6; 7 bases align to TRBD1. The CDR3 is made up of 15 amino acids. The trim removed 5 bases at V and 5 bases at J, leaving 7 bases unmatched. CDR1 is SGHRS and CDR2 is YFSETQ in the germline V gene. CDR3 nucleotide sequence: TGCGCCAGCAGGGGACAGCCTCCAAATAATTCACCCCTCCACTTT. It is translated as CASRGQPPNNSPLHF.

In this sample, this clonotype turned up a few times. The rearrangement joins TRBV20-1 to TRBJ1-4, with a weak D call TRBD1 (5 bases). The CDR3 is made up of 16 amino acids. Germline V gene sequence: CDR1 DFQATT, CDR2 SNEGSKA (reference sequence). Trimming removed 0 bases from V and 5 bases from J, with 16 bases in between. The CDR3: CSARDSGSGRNEKLFF. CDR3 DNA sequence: TGCAGTGCTAGAGATTCAGGGTCCGGACGAAATGAAAAACTGTTTTTT.

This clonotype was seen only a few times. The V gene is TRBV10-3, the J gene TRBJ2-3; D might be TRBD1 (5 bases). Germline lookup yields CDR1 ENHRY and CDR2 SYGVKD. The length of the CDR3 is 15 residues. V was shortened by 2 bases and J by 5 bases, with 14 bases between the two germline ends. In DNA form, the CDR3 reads TGTGCCATCAGTGAGCCCCTGCAGGGCAGAGATACGCAGTATTTT. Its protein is CAISEPLQGRDTQYF.

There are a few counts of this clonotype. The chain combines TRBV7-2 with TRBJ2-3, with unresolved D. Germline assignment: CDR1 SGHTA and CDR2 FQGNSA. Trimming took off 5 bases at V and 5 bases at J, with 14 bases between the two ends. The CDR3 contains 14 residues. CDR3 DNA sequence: TGTGCCAGCAGCCCCGCGAGCACCGTAGATACGCAGTATTTT. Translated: CASSPASTVDTQYF. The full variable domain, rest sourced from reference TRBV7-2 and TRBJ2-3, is GAGVSQSPSNKVTEKGKDVELRCDPISGHTALYWYRQSLGQGLEFLIYFQGNSAPDKSGLPSDRFSAERTGGSVSTLTIQRTQQEDSAVYLCASSPASTVDTQYFGPGTRLTVL.

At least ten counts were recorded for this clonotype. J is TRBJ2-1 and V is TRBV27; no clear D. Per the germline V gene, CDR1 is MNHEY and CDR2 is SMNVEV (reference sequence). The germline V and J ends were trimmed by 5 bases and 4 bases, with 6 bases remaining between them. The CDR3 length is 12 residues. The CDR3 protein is CASSIPYNEQFF. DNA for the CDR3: TGTGCCAGCAGTATCCCGTACAATGAGCAGTTCTTC.

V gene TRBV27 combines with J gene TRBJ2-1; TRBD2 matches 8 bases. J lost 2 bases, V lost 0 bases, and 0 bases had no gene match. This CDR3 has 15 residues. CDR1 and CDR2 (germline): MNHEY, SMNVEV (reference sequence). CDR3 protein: CASSLSLAAYNEQFF. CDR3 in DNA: TGTGCCAGCAGTTTATCACTAGCGGCCTACAATGAGCAGTTCTTC.

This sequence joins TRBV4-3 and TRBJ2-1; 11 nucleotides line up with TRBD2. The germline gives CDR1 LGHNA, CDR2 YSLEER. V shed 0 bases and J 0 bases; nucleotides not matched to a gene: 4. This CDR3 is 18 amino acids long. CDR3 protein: CASSQDRTSGSSYNEQFF. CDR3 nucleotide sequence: TGCGCCAGCAGCCAAGATCGTACTAGCGGGAGCTCCTACAATGAGCAGTTCTTC.

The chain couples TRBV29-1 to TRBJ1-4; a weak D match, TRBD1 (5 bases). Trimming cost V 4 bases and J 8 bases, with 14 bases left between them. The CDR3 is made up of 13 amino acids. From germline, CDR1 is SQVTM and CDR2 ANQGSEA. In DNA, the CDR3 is TGCAGCGTTGTAGTCGGGGCTGACGAAAAACTGTTTTTT. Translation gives CSVVVGADEKLFF. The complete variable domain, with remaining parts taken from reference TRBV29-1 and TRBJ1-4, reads SAVISQKPSRDICQRGTSLTIQCQVDSQVTMMFWYRQQPGQSLTLIATANQGSEATYESGFVIDKFPISRPNLTFSTLTVSNMSPEDSSIYLCSVVVGADEKLFFGSGTQLSVL.

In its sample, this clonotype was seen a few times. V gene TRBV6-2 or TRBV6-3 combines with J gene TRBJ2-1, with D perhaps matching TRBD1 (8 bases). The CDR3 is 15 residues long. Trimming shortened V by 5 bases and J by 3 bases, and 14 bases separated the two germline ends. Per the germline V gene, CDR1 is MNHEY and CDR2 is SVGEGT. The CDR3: CASSRTGRGYNEQFF. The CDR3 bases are TGTGCCAGCAGTCGGACAGGGAGGGGCTACAATGAGCAGTTCTTC.

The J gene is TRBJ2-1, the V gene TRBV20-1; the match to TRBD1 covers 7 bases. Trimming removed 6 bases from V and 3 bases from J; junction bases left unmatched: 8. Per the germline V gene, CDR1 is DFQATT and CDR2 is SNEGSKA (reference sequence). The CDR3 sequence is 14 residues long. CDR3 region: CSAETGTDYNEQFF. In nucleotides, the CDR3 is TGCAGTGCGGAGACCGGGACAGACTACAATGAGCAGTTCTTC.

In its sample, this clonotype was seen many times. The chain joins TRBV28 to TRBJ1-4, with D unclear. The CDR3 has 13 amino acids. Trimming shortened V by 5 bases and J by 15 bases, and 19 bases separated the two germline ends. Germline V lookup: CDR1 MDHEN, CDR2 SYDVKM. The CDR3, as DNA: TGTGCCAGCAGTCCTCCTAGAGAATCGTTTGTGTTTTTT. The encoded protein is CASSPPRESFVFF.

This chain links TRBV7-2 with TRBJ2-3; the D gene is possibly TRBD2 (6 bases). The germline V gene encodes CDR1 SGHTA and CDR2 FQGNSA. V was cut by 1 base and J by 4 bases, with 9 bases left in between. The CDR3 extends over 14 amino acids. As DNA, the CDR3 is TGTGCCAGCAGCTTAGGGATAGCGGCAGATACGCAGTATTTT. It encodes CASSLGIAADTQYF.

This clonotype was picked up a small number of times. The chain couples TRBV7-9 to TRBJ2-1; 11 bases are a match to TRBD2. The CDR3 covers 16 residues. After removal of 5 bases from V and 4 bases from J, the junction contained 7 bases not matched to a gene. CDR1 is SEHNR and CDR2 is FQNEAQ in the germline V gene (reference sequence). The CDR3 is CASSPRGLAEYNEQFF. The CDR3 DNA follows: TGTGCCAGCAGCCCGCGGGGACTAGCGGAGTACAATGAGCAGTTCTTC.

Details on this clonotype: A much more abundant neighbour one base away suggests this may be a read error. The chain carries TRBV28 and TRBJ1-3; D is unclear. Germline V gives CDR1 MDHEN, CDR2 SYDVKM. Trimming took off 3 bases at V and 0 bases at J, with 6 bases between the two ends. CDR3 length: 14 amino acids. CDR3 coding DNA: TGTGCCAGCAGTTTGGACGTCTCTGGAAACACCATATATTTT. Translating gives CASSLDVSGNTIYF.

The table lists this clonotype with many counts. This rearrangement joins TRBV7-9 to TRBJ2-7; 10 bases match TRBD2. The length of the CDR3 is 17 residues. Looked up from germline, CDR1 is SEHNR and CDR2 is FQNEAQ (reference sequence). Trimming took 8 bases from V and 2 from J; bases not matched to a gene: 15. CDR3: CASGSPSSSGGAYEQYF. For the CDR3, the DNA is TGTGCCAGCGGCTCCCCCTCTTCCAGCGGGGGGGCCTACGAGCAGTACTTC.

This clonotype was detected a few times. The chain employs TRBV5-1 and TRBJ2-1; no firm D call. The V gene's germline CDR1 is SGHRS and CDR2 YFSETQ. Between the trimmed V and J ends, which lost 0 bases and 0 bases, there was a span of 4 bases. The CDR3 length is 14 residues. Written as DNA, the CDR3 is TGCGCCAGCAGCTTGGATTCCTCCTACAATGAGCAGTTCTTC. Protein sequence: CASSLDSSYNEQFF.

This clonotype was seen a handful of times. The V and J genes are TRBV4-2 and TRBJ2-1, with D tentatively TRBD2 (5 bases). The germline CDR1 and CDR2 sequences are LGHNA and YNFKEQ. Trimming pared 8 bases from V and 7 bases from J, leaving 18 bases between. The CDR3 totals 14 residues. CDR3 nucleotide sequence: TGTGCCAGCCGCGATGACGGGGATAGGAATGAGCAGTTCTTC. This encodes CASRDDGDRNEQFF.

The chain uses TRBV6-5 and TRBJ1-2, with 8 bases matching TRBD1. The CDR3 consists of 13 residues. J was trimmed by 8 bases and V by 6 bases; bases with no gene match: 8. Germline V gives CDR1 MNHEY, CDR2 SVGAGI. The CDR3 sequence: CASRKTGVEGYTF. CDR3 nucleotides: TGTGCCAGCAGGAAGACAGGGGTTGAGGGCTACACCTTC.

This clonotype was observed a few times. CDR3 protein: CASSRQGGYEQYF. The CDR3 nucleotides are TGTGCCAGCAGTCGACAGGGTGGCTACGAGCAGTACTTC. The J gene is TRBJ2-7, the V gene TRBV7-2; TRBD1 aligns across 7 bases. The germline V gene encodes CDR1 SGHTA and CDR2 FQGNSA. This CDR3 spans 13 amino acids. V lost 6 bases, J lost 3 bases, and 5 bases stayed unmatched.

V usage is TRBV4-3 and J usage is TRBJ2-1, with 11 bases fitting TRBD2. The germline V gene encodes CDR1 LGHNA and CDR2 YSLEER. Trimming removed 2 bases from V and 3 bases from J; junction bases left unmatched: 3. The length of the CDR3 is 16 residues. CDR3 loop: CASSQLLAGVYNEQFF. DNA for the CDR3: TGCGCCAGCAGCCAACTACTAGCGGGAGTCTACAATGAGCAGTTCTTC.